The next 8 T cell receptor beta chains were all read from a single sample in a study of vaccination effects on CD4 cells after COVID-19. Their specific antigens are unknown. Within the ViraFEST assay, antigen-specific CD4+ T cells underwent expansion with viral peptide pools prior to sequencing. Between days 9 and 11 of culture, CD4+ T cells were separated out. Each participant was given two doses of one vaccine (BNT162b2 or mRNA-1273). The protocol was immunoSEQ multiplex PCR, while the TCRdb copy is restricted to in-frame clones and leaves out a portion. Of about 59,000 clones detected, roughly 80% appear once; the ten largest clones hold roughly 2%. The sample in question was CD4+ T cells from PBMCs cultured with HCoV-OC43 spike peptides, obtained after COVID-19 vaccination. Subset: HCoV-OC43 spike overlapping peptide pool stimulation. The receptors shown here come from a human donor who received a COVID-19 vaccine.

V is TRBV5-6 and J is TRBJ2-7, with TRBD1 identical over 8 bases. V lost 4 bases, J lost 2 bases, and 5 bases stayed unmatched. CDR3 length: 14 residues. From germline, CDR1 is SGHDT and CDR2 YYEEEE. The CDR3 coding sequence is TGTGCCAGCAGCCACGGACAGGGCGCCTACGAGCAGTACGTC. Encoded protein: CASSHGQGAYEQYV.

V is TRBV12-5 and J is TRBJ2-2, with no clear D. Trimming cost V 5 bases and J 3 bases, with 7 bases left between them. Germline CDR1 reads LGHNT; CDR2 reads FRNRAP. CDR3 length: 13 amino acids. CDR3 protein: CASGIMYTGELFF. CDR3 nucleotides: TGTGCTAGTGGTATTATGTACACCGGGGAGCTGTTTTTT.

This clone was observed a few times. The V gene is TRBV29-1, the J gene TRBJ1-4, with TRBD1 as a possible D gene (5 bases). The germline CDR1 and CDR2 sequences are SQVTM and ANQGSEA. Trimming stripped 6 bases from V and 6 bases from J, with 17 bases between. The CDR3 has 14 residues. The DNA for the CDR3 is TGCAGCGTCCTCCGGTTCCAGGGAGATGAAAAACTGTTTTTT. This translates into CSVLRFQGDEKLFF.

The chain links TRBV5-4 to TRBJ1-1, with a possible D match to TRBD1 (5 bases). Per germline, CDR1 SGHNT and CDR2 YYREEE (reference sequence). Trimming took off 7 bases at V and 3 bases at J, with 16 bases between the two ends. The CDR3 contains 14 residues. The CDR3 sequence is CASAERDADTEAFF. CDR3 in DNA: TGTGCCAGCGCCGAGAGGGACGCTGACACTGAAGCTTTCTTT.

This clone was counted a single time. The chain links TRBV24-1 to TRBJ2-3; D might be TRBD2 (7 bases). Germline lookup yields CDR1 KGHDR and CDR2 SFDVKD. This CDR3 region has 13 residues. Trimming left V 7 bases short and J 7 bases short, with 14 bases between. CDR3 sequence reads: CATRGGPIYTQYF. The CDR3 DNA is TGTGCCACCAGGGGGGGGCCCATTTATACGCAGTATTTT.

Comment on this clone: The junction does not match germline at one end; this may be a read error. CDR3 sequence reads: CASSSGGSIQPQHF. As DNA, the CDR3 is TGTGCCAGCAGTTCAGGGGGAAGCATTCAGCCCCAGCATTTT. This chain joins TRBV6-2 or TRBV6-3 and TRBJ1-5, with TRBD1 matching 7 bases. Germline CDR1 reads MNHEY; CDR2 reads SVGEGT. This CDR3 spans 14 amino acids.

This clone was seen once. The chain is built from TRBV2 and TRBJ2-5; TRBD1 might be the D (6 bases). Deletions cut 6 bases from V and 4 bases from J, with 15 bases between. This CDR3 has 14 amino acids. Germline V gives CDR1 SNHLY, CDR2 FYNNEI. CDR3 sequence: CASRLTGRAETQYF. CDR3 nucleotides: TGTGCCAGCAGGCTGACAGGACGGGCAGAGACCCAGTACTTC.

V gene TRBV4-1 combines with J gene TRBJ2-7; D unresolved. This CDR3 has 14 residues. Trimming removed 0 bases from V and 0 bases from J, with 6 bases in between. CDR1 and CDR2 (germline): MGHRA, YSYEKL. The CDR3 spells CASSQEPSSYEQYV. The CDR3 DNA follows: TGCGCCAGCAGCCAAGAACCCAGCTCCTACGAGCAGTACGTC.